The clone carrying this T cell receptor (beta chain) appeared a single time. How the authors handled the data: Estimation of nucleated cell counts relied on the amplification of reference gene primers. Sequencing was performed with immunoSEQ multiplex PCR; in TCRdb, only in-frame clones are kept and a portion is missing. That table supplies the V and J calls and clone size; D and trimming were determined from the DNA. The sample lists 150,000 to 180,000 clones; about 86% were seen once. V was trimmed by 1 base and J by 3 bases, leaving 9 bases between them. The CDR3 is made up of 14 amino acids. CDR1 KGHSH and CDR2 LQKENI come from the germline V gene. This sample stems from a study of blood T cell repertoires in COVID-19.

Sequencing was carried out using PBMCs or T cells enriched from blood (not recorded which). This rearrangement joins TRBV18 to TRBJ1-2, with D unresolved. The receptor was isolated from a man aged 50-59 years who had recovered from COVID-19. The CDR3 DNA is TGTGCCAGCTCACCACTAAGGGAGGACTATGGCTACACCTTC. Translated, it gives CASSPLREDYGYTF.